Listed here are 14 T cell receptor beta chains from one sample, sequenced in a study of T cell repertoires in cytomegalovirus infection (dated by TCRdb to 2018 to 2020). This sample was sequenced with an Illumina HiSeq 1500. The public reads were reprocessed in TCRdb via fastp at Q25 and MiXCR, keeping in-frame beta chains. Here each entry gathers all rows of one CDR3 protein and keeps the most common genes and DNA. This sample is represented by roughly 760,000 distinct CDR3 sequences; 35% to 40% of them were singletons. In total, the top ten clones hold around 3% of the sample. Material for sequencing was PBMCs. Receptor source: a human donor in good health (CMV status not recorded). Some clones in this sample may be carry-over from other donors' samples.

CDR3 in amino acids: CASSLDLVGSGANVLTF. CDR3 nucleotide sequence: TGTGCCAGCAGCTTGGATCTCGTAGGGAGTGGGGCCAACGTCCTGACTTTC. The chain combines TRBV5-4 with TRBJ2-6; TRBD2 might be the D (5 bases). The germline V gene has CDR1 SGHNT and CDR2 YYREEE (reference sequence). The CDR3 sequence is 17 residues long. Trimming cost V 0 bases and J 3 bases, with 13 bases left between them.

V and J are TRBV29-1 and TRBJ2-7; possible D gene TRBD1, 6 bases. The CDR3 sequence is 11 residues long. V shed 8 bases and J shed 2 bases, with 10 bases lying between them. Germline CDR1 reads SQVTM; CDR2 reads ANQGSEA. The CDR3 nucleotides are TGCAGCCAGGGGTTCGCCTACGAGCAGTACTTC. Translating gives CSQGFAYEQYF.

The genes are TRBV29-1 and TRBJ2-5; no reliable D call. The CDR3 spans 14 residues. CDR1 and CDR2 (germline): SQVTM, ANQGSEA. V lost 1 base and J 5 bases, leaving 14 bases between the germline ends. The CDR3 DNA is TGCAGCGTTGAAGGGGCATTTGAGAGGGAGACCCAGTACTTC. This encodes CSVEGAFERETQYF. Together with reference TRBV29-1 and TRBJ2-5, the CDR3 gives the full variable domain: SAVISQKPSRDICQRGTSLTIQCQVDSQVTMMFWYRQQPGQSLTLIATANQGSEATYESGFVIDKFPISRPNLTFSTLTVSNMSPEDSSIYLCSVEGAFERETQYFGPGTRLLVL.

Many counts were recorded for this clonotype. The rearrangement joins TRBV28 to TRBJ2-1; 7 nucleotides agree with TRBD1. The length of the CDR3 is 14 residues. The junction had 8 bases not matched to a gene; V was cut back by 2 bases and J by 10 bases. In germline, CDR1 is MDHEN, CDR2 SYDVKM. Written as DNA, the CDR3 is TGTGCCAGCAGTTTAGCCGGGACAGCCCGGGAGCAGTTCTTC. It encodes CASSLAGTAREQFF. The full variable domain, rest sourced from reference TRBV28 and TRBJ2-1, is DVKVTQSSRYLVKRTGEKVFLECVQDMDHENMFWYRQDPGLGLRLIYFSYDVKMKEKGDIPEGYSVSREKKERFSLILESASTNQTSMYLCASSLAGTAREQFFGPGTRLTVL.

The chain links TRBV7-2 to TRBJ1-3; the D is unclear. With 0 bases removed from V and 0 bases from J, the gap between germline ends came to 6 bases. This CDR3 contains 15 residues. Germline CDR1 and CDR2: SGHTA and FQGNSA. CDR3 DNA sequence: TGTGCCAGCAGCTTAGCGGGGTACTCTGGAAACACCATATATTTT. It codes for CASSLAGYSGNTIYF.

The J gene is TRBJ2-7, the V gene TRBV4-1; D not resolved. CDR1 is MGHRA and CDR2 is YSYEKL in the germline V gene. The ends were cut back, 0 bases at V and 0 bases at J, with 12 bases in the middle. The CDR3 has 16 amino acids. CDR3 in DNA: TGCGCCAGCAGCCAAGAAACTGCCCTTAGCTCCTACGAGCAGTACTTC. This translates into CASSQETALSSYEQYF.

V usage is TRBV28 and J usage is TRBJ2-7; 7 bases match TRBD1. Unmatched junction bases numbered 9, after V lost 5 bases and J lost 2 bases. This CDR3 has 15 amino acids. The V gene's germline CDR1 is MDHEN and CDR2 SYDVKM. CDR3 nucleotides: TGTGCCAGCAGTAGTACAGGGGTCTACCCCTACGAGCAGTACTTC. It specifies CASSSTGVYPYEQYF.

As for this clonotype: This CDR3 is missing its conserved last phenylalanine or tryptophan, likely due to a read error. V usage is TRBV12-3 or TRBV12-4 and J usage is TRBJ2-1, with a possible D match to TRBD2 (5 bases). The V end was cut by 9 bases, the J end by 4 bases, with 22 bases between. CDR3 length equals 16 residues. CDR3 loop: CASFPSGPTAYNEQFL. Here the CDR3 DNA reads TGTGCCAGTTTCCCCAGCGGACCGACCGCTTACAATGAGCAGTTCTTA.

This clonotype was picked up a small number of times. V is TRBV15 and J is TRBJ1-6; D uncertain. V was clipped by 0 bases and J by 1 base, with 7 bases between them. This CDR3 contains 16 residues. Germline CDR1 LNHNV, CDR2 YYDKDF (reference sequence). CDR3 in DNA: TGTGCCACCAGCAGAGAAGGCCTATCCTATAATTCACCCCTCCACTTT. Translating gives CATSREGLSYNSPLHF. The whole variable domain, remainder taken from reference TRBV15 and TRBJ1-6, is DAMVIQNPRYQVTQFGKPVTLSCSQTLNHNVMYWYQQKSSQAPKLLFHYYDKDFNNEADTPDNFQSRRPNTSFCFLDIRSPGLGDTAMYLCATSREGLSYNSPLHFGNGTRLTVT.

The rearrangement uses TRBV3-1 and TRBJ2-3; tentatively, D is TRBD1 (6 bases). CDR3 size: 17 residues. CDR1 is LGHDT, CDR2 YNNKEL, per germline (reference sequence). Deletions cut 1 base from V and 3 bases from J, with 17 bases between. In DNA, the CDR3 is TGTGCCAGCAGCCAAGGCCCCCCAGGGGCCAATACAGATACGCAGTATTTT. Its translation is CASSQGPPGANTDTQYF.

CDR3 sequence reads: CASSPRGLAGGLTRETQYF. In DNA form, the CDR3 reads TGTGCCAGCAGCCCCCGGGGACTAGCGGGAGGCCTCACCAGGGAGACCCAGTACTTC. The rearrangement links TRBV7-2 to TRBJ2-5; TRBD2 matches at 15 bases. Germline V gene sequence: CDR1 SGHTA, CDR2 FQGNSA. Unmatched junction bases numbered 15, after V lost 5 bases and J lost 5 bases. The CDR3 contains 19 residues.

The chain is built from TRBV28 and TRBJ1-1; 11 bases are a match to TRBD1. V was pared by 4 bases and J by 5 bases, with 9 bases of the junction left unmatched. Germline V gene lookup returns CDR1 MDHEN and CDR2 SYDVKM. This CDR3 region has 16 residues. CDR3 in amino acids: CASSSSGTGGKTEAFF. CDR3 DNA sequence: TGTGCCAGCAGTTCCTCCGGGACAGGGGGAAAGACTGAAGCTTTCTTT.

V and J are TRBV7-9 and TRBJ1-5; D perhaps matches TRBD1 (5 bases). The CDR3 consists of 13 residues. The V gene lost 5 bases and the J gene lost 7 bases, with 12 bases spanning the gap. Germline V gene lookup returns CDR1 SEHNR and CDR2 FQNEAQ (reference sequence). As DNA, the CDR3 is TGTGCCAGCAGCAGAAACGGGGGACAGCCCCAGCATTTT. It yields the protein CASSRNGGQPQHF.

On this clonotype: A much bigger clone sits one base away, suggesting this may be a read error. This chain uses TRBV6-2 or TRBV6-3 with TRBJ2-1; possibly TRBD2 for D (5 bases). Germline V lookup: CDR1 MNHEY, CDR2 SVGEGT. The CDR3 runs 15 residues. This CDR3 reads CASAPAAVSYNERFF. In DNA, the CDR3 is TGTGCCAGCGCCCCGGCAGCGGTCTCCTACAATGAGCGGTTCTTC.